This T cell receptor (beta chain) was recorded in a study of breast tumors, draining lymph nodes, adjacent tissues. Study results and caveats: Tumor repertoires ranked between lymph nodes and nontumor tissue in diversity, with V and J gene preferences. Most tumor T cells seemingly derive from lymph node, then expand in tumor. Tumor and nontumor repertoires were significantly more similar in luminal-like than in basal-like breast cancer.

TCRdb redid the calling of the multiplex PCR reads with MiXCR, one entry per CDR3 protein. The sample carries 70,000 to 95,000 distinct CDR3 sequences, roughly a fifth recorded once. J lost 5 bases, V lost 8 bases, and 7 bases had no gene match. The CDR3 sequence is 14 residues long. The V gene's germline CDR1 is MGHDK and CDR2 SYGVNS. This clonotype was seen at least ten times. Its matching antigen is unknown. Samples came from axillary lymph nodes draining the breast cancer. The chain uses TRBV25-1 and TRBJ2-2; TRBD1 matches at 8 bases. Sequenced sample: axillary lymph node tissue. This TCR derives from a female donor with breast cancer. Some clones in this sample may be carry-over from other donors' samples. CDR3: CASGWTGRTGELFF. DNA for the CDR3: TGTGCCAGCGGATGGACAGGGCGGACCGGGGAGCTGTTTTTT. The whole variable domain, filled in from reference TRBV25-1 and TRBJ2-2, reads EADIYQTPRYLVIGTGKKITLECSQTMGHDKMYWYQQDPGMELHLIHYSYGVNSTEKGDLSSESTVSRIRTEHFPLTLESARPSHTSQYLCASGWTGRTGELFFGEGSRLTVL.